The TCR beta chain under discussion was sequenced for a study of T cells in narcolepsy. Profiled with immunoSEQ multiplex PCR; TCRdb holds only in-frame clones, not every one. The sample consists of 25,000 to 40,000 clones, roughly 90% of them appearing once. The receptor's source is a human donor with narcolepsy. The sample taken for sequencing was CD45RA- memory CD4+ T cells from PBMCs.

CDR3 coding DNA: TGTGCCAGCAGCTTACTAGCGGGACGGGAAGAGCAGTTCTTC. Protein product: CASSLLAGREEQFF. The chain is built from TRBV7-9 and TRBJ2-1; 9 bases map to TRBD2. Germline CDR1 reads SEHNR; CDR2 reads FQNEAQ (reference sequence). The J segment lost 10 bases and the V segment lost 2 bases, leaving 6 bases of the junction unmatched. The CDR3 spans 14 residues.